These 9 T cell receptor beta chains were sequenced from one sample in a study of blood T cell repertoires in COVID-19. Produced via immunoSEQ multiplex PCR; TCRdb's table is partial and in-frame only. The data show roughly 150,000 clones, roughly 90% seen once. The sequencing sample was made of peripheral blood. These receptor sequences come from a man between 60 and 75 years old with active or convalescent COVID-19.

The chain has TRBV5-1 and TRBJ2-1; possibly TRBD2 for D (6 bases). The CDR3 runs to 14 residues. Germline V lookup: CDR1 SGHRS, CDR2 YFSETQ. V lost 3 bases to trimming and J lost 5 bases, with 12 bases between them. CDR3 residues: CASSWTKDHNEQFF. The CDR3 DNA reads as TGCGCCAGCAGCTGGACTAAAGACCACAATGAGCAGTTCTTC. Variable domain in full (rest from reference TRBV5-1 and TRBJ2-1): KAGVTQTPRYLIKTRGQQVTLSCSPISGHRSVSWYQQTPGQGLQFLFEYFSETQRNKGNFPGRFSGRQFSNSRSEMNVSTLELGDSALYLCASSWTKDHNEQFFGPGTRLTVL.

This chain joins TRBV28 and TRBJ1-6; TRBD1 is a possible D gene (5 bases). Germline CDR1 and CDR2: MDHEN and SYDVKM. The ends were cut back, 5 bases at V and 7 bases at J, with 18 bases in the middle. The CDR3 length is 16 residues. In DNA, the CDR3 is TGTGCCAGCAGTCGGCCGCCGACAGTTTCCAATTCACCCCTCCACTTT. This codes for CASSRPPTVSNSPLHF.

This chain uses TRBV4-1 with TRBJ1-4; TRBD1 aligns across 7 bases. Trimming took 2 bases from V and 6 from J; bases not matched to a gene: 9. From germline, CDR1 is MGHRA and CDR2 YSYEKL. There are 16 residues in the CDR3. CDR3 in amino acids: CASSQLAGTDYEKLFF. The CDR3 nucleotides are TGCGCCAGCAGCCAACTAGCCGGGACAGACTATGAAAAACTGTTTTTT.

The CDR3 protein is CASSLGTRAYEQYF. The CDR3 coding sequence is TGTGCCAGCTCACTAGGGACTAGAGCCTACGAGCAGTACTTC. The chain links TRBV18 to TRBJ2-7, with 8 bases fitting TRBD2. The CDR3 is made up of 14 amino acids. CDR1 and CDR2 (germline): KGHSH, LQKENI. V shed 4 bases and J 2 bases; nucleotides not matched to a gene: 4.

In nucleotides, the CDR3 is TGTGCCAGCACCCTATCAGGGACAGGGAAGGGGGGAAACTATGGCTACACCTTC. Translation gives CASTLSGTGKGGNYGYTF. The chain recombines TRBV28 with TRBJ1-2; 9 bases match TRBD1. The CDR3 runs 18 residues. J gave up 2 bases and V 7 bases, and 17 bases lay outside the gene matches. Germline lookup yields CDR1 MDHEN and CDR2 SYDVKM.

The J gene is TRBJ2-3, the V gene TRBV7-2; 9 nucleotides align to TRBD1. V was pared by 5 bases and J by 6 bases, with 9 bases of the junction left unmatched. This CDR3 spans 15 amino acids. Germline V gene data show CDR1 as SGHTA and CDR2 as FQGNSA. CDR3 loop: CASSPWTGAGDTQYF. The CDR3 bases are TGTGCCAGCAGCCCGTGGACAGGGGCAGGGGATACGCAGTATTTT.

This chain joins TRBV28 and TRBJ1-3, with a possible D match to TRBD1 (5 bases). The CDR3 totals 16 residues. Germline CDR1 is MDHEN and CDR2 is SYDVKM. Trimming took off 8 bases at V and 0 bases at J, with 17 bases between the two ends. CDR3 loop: CASALGGTASGNTIYF. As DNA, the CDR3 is TGTGCCAGCGCGCTTGGGGGGACGGCCTCTGGAAACACCATATATTTT. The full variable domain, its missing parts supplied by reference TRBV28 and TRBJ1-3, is DVKVTQSSRYLVKRTGEKVFLECVQDMDHENMFWYRQDPGLGLRLIYFSYDVKMKEKGDIPEGYSVSREKKERFSLILESASTNQTSMYLCASALGGTASGNTIYFGEGSWLTVV.

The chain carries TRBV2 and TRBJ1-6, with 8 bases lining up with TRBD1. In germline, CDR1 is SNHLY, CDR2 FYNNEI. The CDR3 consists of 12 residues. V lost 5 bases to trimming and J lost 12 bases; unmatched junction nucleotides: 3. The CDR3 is CASSRQGLPLHF. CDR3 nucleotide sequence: TGTGCCAGCAGTCGACAGGGGTTACCCCTCCACTTT.

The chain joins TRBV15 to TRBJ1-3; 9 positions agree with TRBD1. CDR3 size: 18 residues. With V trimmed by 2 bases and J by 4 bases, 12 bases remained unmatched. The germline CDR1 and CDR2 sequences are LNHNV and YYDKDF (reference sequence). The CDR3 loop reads CATSRPRWGTGTGNTIYF. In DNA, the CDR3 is TGTGCCACCAGCAGACCCAGATGGGGGACAGGGACCGGAAACACCATATATTTT.